These 32 T cell receptor beta chains share one sample of origin, sequenced in a study of shared clonotypes between healthy human individuals (dated by TCRdb to between 2020 and 2021). The receptor library was made with the immunoSEQ multiplex PCR assay. TCRdb mirrors the immuneACCESS table, restricted to in-frame sequences. Some clones are absent from its copies; in checked studies, under half trace to an unresolved V gene, and the reason for the others is unknown. Across this sample there are 2 million to 3 million clones, with 80% to 95% seen only once. The ten largest clones add up to about 0.39% of the sample. Sequences were obtained from naive CD4+ T cells from PBMCs. In light of the paper, this sample's cell subset or site label describes: CD45RA+ positively selected. These TCRs come from a man aged 18 to 35 in good health. Some clones in this sample may be carry-over from other donors' samples.

This chain links TRBV4-1 with TRBJ2-2; D not certain. V lost 4 bases to trimming and J lost 3 bases, with 12 bases between them. The length of the CDR3 is 15 residues. Germline loops: CDR1 MGHRA, CDR2 YSYEKL. DNA of the CDR3: TGCGCCAGCAGCCCTCGGGTCGGGCACACCGGGGAGCTGTTTTTT. This codes for CASSPRVGHTGELFF.

CDR3 in amino acids: CASSLKGVASYEQYF. In DNA, the CDR3 is TGTGCCAGCAGCCTCAAGGGGGTGGCTTCCTACGAGCAGTACTTC. The chain couples TRBV7-9 to TRBJ2-5; D is perhaps TRBD1 (6 bases). The end of the DNA is better explained by TRBJ2-7, so the J call may be wrong. Germline-derived CDR1 and CDR2 are SEHNR and FQNEAQ (reference sequence). The CDR3 covers 15 residues.

The V call is TRBV4-1, the J call TRBJ2-5; TRBD2 is a possible D gene (6 bases). V lost 2 bases to trimming and J lost 2 bases, with 9 bases between them. The length of the CDR3 is 14 residues. Germline V CDR1 and CDR2: MGHRA, YSYEKL. Here the CDR3 DNA reads TGCGCCAGCAGCCAACCGGGGGTACAAGAGACCCAGTACTTC. It encodes CASSQPGVQETQYF.

On this clone: The same CDR3 also results from other DNA sequences found in this sample. V usage is TRBV5-1 and J usage is TRBJ2-3; the D is unclear. The CDR3 runs 13 residues. Germline V gene data show CDR1 as SGHRS and CDR2 as YFSETQ. The V gene lost 3 bases and the J gene lost 0 bases, with 5 bases spanning the gap. The CDR3 DNA sequence: TGCGCCAGCAGCTGGGGAAGCACAGATACGCAGTATTTT. It encodes CASSWGSTDTQYF.

This clone was counted a single time. This chain's CDR3 is CASSYSAALNTEAFF. The CDR3, as DNA: TGTGCCAGCAGTTACTCTGCAGCATTGAACACTGAAGCTTTCTTT. V and J are TRBV6-5 and TRBJ1-1; no firm D call. The germline CDR1 and CDR2 sequences are MNHEY and SVGAGI. The CDR3 extends over 15 amino acids. Trimming took 0 bases from V and 0 from J, leaving 8 bases between them.

The V and J genes are TRBV4-2 and TRBJ2-1, with 7 bases that match TRBD1. Germline V gene data show CDR1 as LGHNA and CDR2 as YNFKEQ. The ends lost 2 bases at V and 5 bases at J; junction bases unmatched: 15. The CDR3 is made up of 18 amino acids. The CDR3 here is CASSQRPRSGTDNNEQFF. The CDR3 DNA is TGTGCCAGCAGCCAACGACCTAGATCTGGGACAGACAACAATGAGCAGTTCTTC.

V and J are TRBV4-2 and TRBJ1-4, with D unresolved. CDR3 length equals 16 residues. The ends were cut back, 0 bases at V and 3 bases at J, with 11 bases in the middle. Germline lookup yields CDR1 LGHNA and CDR2 YNFKEQ. Here the CDR3 DNA reads TGTGCCAGCAGCCAAGACGGACGGCTGTCTAATGAAAAACTGTTTTTT. As protein: CASSQDGRLSNEKLFF.

CDR3 sequence: CASSQGQAGRSYGYTF. Here the CDR3 DNA reads TGTGCCAGCAGCCAAGGTCAGGCAGGGAGGTCATATGGCTACACCTTC. This sequence joins TRBV14 and TRBJ1-2; weak D call: TRBD1 (5 bases). The CDR3 runs 16 residues. Between the trimmed V and J ends, which lost 1 base and 5 bases, there was a span of 17 bases. Germline loops: CDR1 SGHDN, CDR2 FVKESK.

The V and J genes are TRBV6-5 and TRBJ2-7; the D is unclear. V lost 1 base to trimming and J lost 6 bases, with 10 bases between them. From germline, CDR1 is MNHEY and CDR2 SVGAGI. CDR3 size: 13 residues. The DNA for the CDR3 is TGTGCCAGCAGTTACTTGGCGCGAAGCGAGCAGTACTTC. Translating it yields CASSYLARSEQYF.

CDR3 nucleotide sequence: TGCGCCAGCAGCTTGTTGGGCGTAGAGACCCAGTACTTC. It codes for CASSLLGVETQYF. The chain recombines TRBV5-1 with TRBJ2-5, with unresolved D. Trimming removed 1 base from V and 4 bases from J, with 8 bases in between. The CDR3 consists of 13 residues. The germline V gene encodes CDR1 SGHRS and CDR2 YFSETQ. The full variable domain, with the rest looked up from reference TRBV5-1 and TRBJ2-5, is KAGVTQTPRYLIKTRGQQVTLSCSPISGHRSVSWYQQTPGQGLQFLFEYFSETQRNKGNFPGRFSGRQFSNSRSEMNVSTLELGDSALYLCASSLLGVETQYFGPGTRLLVL.

This chain links TRBV7-9 with TRBJ2-3; a possible D gene is TRBD2 (6 bases). CDR3 size: 15 residues. From germline, CDR1 is SEHNR and CDR2 FQNEAQ (reference sequence). The V end was cut by 2 bases, the J end by 4 bases, with 13 bases between. The chain's CDR3 is CASSLRRGGADTQYF. DNA of the CDR3: TGTGCCAGCAGCTTAAGGAGGGGTGGCGCAGATACGCAGTATTTT.

This chain uses TRBV6-6 with TRBJ1-4; D possibly corresponds to TRBD1 (5 bases). Trimming stripped 5 bases from V and 7 bases from J, with 17 bases between. From germline, CDR1 is MNHNY and CDR2 SVGAGI (reference sequence). The CDR3 has 15 amino acids. CDR3 nucleotides: TGTGCCAGCAGTAAACGGGACGGGCGGGGTGAAAAACTGTTTTTT. This translates into CASSKRDGRGEKLFF.

This chain connects TRBV5-8 to TRBJ1-1, with D uncertain. CDR1 SGHTS and CDR2 YDEGEE come from the germline V gene. The CDR3 sequence is 12 residues long. Trimming stripped 2 bases from V and 6 bases from J, with 8 bases between. CDR3 DNA sequence: TGTGCCAGCAGCTTACAACGGTCTGAAGCTTTCTTT. Protein: CASSLQRSEAFF.

The V gene is TRBV7-6, the J gene TRBJ2-3; possible D gene TRBD2, 5 bases. Between the trimmed V and J ends, which lost 1 base and 1 base, there was a span of 12 bases. This CDR3 region has 16 residues. CDR1 and CDR2 (germline): SGHVS, FNYEAQ. DNA for the CDR3: TGTGCCAGCAGCTTAGAAAAGCTAGCAGGCACAGATACGCAGTATTTT. Its protein product is CASSLEKLAGTDTQYF.

This clone was recorded once. The rearrangement joins TRBV5-4 to TRBJ2-7, with 10 bases fitting TRBD2. There are 15 residues in the CDR3. Germline V gene sequence: CDR1 SGHNT, CDR2 YYREEE (reference sequence). V shed 4 bases and J 3 bases; nucleotides not matched to a gene: 7. The CDR3 sequence: CASSRSTSGVYEQYF. CDR3 bases: TGTGCCAGCAGCCGATCAACTAGCGGGGTCTACGAGCAGTACTTC.

V and J are TRBV27 and TRBJ1-2; tentative D call: TRBD1 (5 bases). Looked up from germline, CDR1 is MNHEY and CDR2 is SMNVEV (reference sequence). The CDR3 extends over 14 amino acids. Trimming shortened V by 7 bases and J by 5 bases, and 17 bases separated the two germline ends. DNA of the CDR3: TGTGCCAGCAACAGGAGAGGCGGAGGGTATGGCTACACCTTC. Protein: CASNRRGGGYGYTF.

This sequence joins TRBV7-3 and TRBJ2-1; a possible D gene is TRBD2 (6 bases). V was shortened by 3 bases and J by 3 bases, with 9 bases between the two germline ends. CDR3 length: 14 amino acids. Germline V gene data show CDR1 as SGHTA and CDR2 as FQGTGA. DNA of the CDR3: TGTGCCAGCAGCTTCGTGGGGGGCTACAATGAGCAGTTCTTC. Encoded protein: CASSFVGGYNEQFF.

This chain joins TRBV12-5 and TRBJ2-5; tentatively, D is TRBD1 (6 bases). The length of the CDR3 is 13 residues. Trimming took off 6 bases at V and 5 bases at J, with 13 bases between the two ends. Germline CDR1 LGHNT, CDR2 FRNRAP. The CDR3 protein is CASGRMGAETQYF. Written as DNA, the CDR3 is TGTGCTAGTGGCCGAATGGGGGCCGAGACCCAGTACTTC.

V and J are TRBV7-9 and TRBJ2-1, with unresolved D. Germline lookup yields CDR1 SEHNR and CDR2 FQNEAQ (reference sequence). This CDR3 contains 11 residues. Trimming took 5 bases from V and 6 from J, leaving 5 bases between them. In DNA form, the CDR3 reads TGTGCCAGCAGCATCAGCAATGAGCAGTTCTTC. As protein: CASSISNEQFF.

The genes are TRBV28 and TRBJ2-3, with 8 bases fitting TRBD1. CDR1 MDHEN and CDR2 SYDVKM come from the germline V gene. V lost 5 bases to trimming and J lost 4 bases; unmatched junction nucleotides: 8. The CDR3 totals 15 residues. CDR3 protein: CASSPGGTGSDTQYF. The CDR3 DNA sequence: TGTGCCAGCAGTCCAGGGGGCACCGGGTCAGATACGCAGTATTTT.

The chain couples TRBV9 to TRBJ2-3, with D uncertain. Germline assignment: CDR1 SGDLS and CDR2 YYNGEE. The V end was cut by 4 bases, the J end by 3 bases, with 15 bases between. This CDR3 is built from 15 residues. The CDR3 spells CASSRAGIITDTQYF. The CDR3 DNA reads as TGTGCCAGCAGCAGGGCTGGGATCATTACAGATACGCAGTATTTT.

The J gene is TRBJ1-5, the V gene TRBV2; perhaps TRBD1 as D (5 bases). Germline CDR1 SNHLY, CDR2 FYNNEI. The V end lost 6 bases, the J end lost 11 bases, and 26 bases lay between the germline ends. CDR3 length equals 16 residues. This CDR3 reads CASSVGPSQFSKAQHF. CDR3 in DNA: TGTGCCAGCAGCGTGGGACCCAGCCAATTTTCTAAGGCCCAGCATTTT.

This rearrangement joins TRBV5-6 to TRBJ1-5, with D possibly matching TRBD1 (5 bases). The CDR3 extends over 14 amino acids. V lost 4 bases to trimming and J lost 6 bases, with 14 bases between them. Germline V gives CDR1 SGHDT, CDR2 YYEEEE. CDR3 DNA: TGTGCCAGCAGCCCGGGACCGGCGGCTCAGCCCCAGCATTTT. Translation: CASSPGPAAQPQHF.

This chain joins TRBV7-9 and TRBJ2-3; D remains ambiguous. The germline V and J ends were trimmed by 4 bases and 0 bases, with 8 bases remaining between them. Germline CDR1 reads SEHNR; CDR2 reads FQNEAQ (reference sequence). There are 14 residues in the CDR3. The chain's CDR3 is CASSWTSSTDTQYF. CDR3 in DNA: TGTGCCAGCAGCTGGACGTCCAGCACAGATACGCAGTATTTT.

V gene TRBV5-1 combines with J gene TRBJ2-1, with 11 bases fitting TRBD2. With V trimmed by 0 bases and J by 3 bases, 2 bases remained unmatched. The CDR3 runs to 16 residues. The V gene's germline CDR1 is SGHRS and CDR2 YFSETQ. CDR3 sequence: CASSLATSGDYNEQFF. The DNA for the CDR3 is TGCGCCAGCAGCTTGGCGACTAGCGGGGACTACAATGAGCAGTTCTTC.

V gene TRBV27 combines with J gene TRBJ1-4; D is undetermined. This CDR3 comprises 17 residues. V lost 3 bases and J lost 0, with 14 bases in between. Germline V gives CDR1 MNHEY, CDR2 SMNVEV (reference sequence). Here the CDR3 DNA reads TGTGCCAGCAGTTTTGCAGGAGGATTTGCAACTAATGAAAAACTGTTTTTT. Encoded protein: CASSFAGGFATNEKLFF.

The chain has TRBV25-1 and TRBJ2-7; possible D gene TRBD2, 6 bases. CDR3 length: 13 amino acids. Trimming removed 4 bases at V and 3 bases at J, with 10 bases between. Per the germline V gene, CDR1 is MGHDK and CDR2 is SYGVNS. CDR3 region: CASSGAGNYEQYF. DNA of the CDR3: TGTGCCAGCAGTGGGGCGGGGAACTACGAGCAGTACTTC.

This chain connects TRBV7-3 to TRBJ1-2, with a possible D match to TRBD1 (5 bases). Germline lookup yields CDR1 SGHTA and CDR2 FQGTGA. V lost 8 bases and J lost 8, with 12 bases in between. The CDR3 is 11 residues long. CDR3: CASRTGGGYTF. The DNA for the CDR3 is TGTGCCAGCCGGACCGGGGGGGGCTACACCTTC.

The chain is built from TRBV29-1 and TRBJ2-3; 9 positions agree with TRBD2. CDR3 length: 15 amino acids. Germline lookup yields CDR1 SQVTM and CDR2 ANQGSEA. The ends lost 6 bases at V and 0 bases at J; junction bases unmatched: 7. As DNA, the CDR3 is TGCAGCGTGAAGGGACTAGCCGACAGCACAGATACGCAGTATTTT. This encodes CSVKGLADSTDTQYF.

The chain carries TRBV13 and TRBJ1-2; a possible D gene is TRBD1 (6 bases). Looked up from germline, CDR1 is PRHDT and CDR2 is FYEKMQ (reference sequence). The CDR3 runs 12 residues. V was trimmed by 5 bases and J by 8 bases, leaving 12 bases between them. The CDR3 region is CASSQQGEGYTF. DNA of the CDR3: TGTGCCAGCAGCCAACAGGGAGAGGGCTACACCTTC.

Of note for this clone: The same CDR3 is also encoded by other DNA sequences in this sample. The rearrangement joins TRBV6-4 to TRBJ2-3; tentative D call: TRBD1 (5 bases). The CDR3 consists of 14 residues. Germline V gene lookup returns CDR1 MRHNA and CDR2 SNTAGT. V was pared by 0 bases and J by 1 base, with 5 bases between. The CDR3 protein is CASSDSGGTDTQYF. The CDR3, as DNA: TGTGCCAGCAGTGACTCAGGGGGCACAGATACGCAGTATTTT.

Points on this clone: Distinct nucleotide sequences in the sample also encode this CDR3. The chain recombines TRBV9 with TRBJ2-1; 11 bases line up with TRBD2. This CDR3 is 15 amino acids long. Germline V gene lookup returns CDR1 SGDLS and CDR2 YYNGEE. Trimming took 0 bases from V and 7 from J; bases not matched to a gene: 3. As DNA, the CDR3 is TGTGCCAGCAGCGTAGTGTCTAGCGGGAGGAATGAGCAGTTCTTC. The encoded protein is CASSVVSSGRNEQFF.